This TCR beta chain came from a study of cytomegalovirus exposure and HLA in healthy donors. This clone has only one observation. Amplification used 60 Vbeta primers and 13 Jbeta primers. Produced via immunoSEQ multiplex PCR; TCRdb's table is partial and in-frame only. This sample has 80,000 to 100,000 clones; about 70% occur once, and the top ten carry 1.2%. V gave up 5 bases and J gave up 6 bases; unmatched junction bases: 11. Germline values: CDR1 MNHNY, CDR2 SVGAGI (reference sequence). This CDR3 has 15 amino acids. The origin of this receptor is a female donor in good health and CMV-seronegative. V usage is TRBV6-6 and J usage is TRBJ2-7; 9 bases are a match to TRBD1. The sequenced material came from PBMCs. The CDR3 protein is CASSAVQGATGEQYF. CDR3 DNA sequence: TGTGCCAGCAGTGCTGTACAGGGGGCGACTGGCGAGCAGTACTTC.